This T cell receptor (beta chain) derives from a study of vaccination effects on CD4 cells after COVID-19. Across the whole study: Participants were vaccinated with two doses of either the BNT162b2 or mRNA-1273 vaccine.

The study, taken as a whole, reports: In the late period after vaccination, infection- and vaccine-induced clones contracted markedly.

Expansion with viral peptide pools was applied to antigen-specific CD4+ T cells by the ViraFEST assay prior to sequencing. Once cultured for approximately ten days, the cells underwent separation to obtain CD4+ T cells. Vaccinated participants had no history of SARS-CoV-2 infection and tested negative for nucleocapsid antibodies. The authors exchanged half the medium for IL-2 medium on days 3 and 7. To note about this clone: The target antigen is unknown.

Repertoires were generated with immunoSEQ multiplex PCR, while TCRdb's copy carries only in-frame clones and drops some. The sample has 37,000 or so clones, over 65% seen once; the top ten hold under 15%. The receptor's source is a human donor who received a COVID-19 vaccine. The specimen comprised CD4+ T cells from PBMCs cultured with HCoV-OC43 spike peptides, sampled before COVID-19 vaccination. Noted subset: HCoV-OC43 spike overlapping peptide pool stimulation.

This CDR3 is CASSPGQFNYGYTF. The CDR3 DNA sequence: TGTGCCAGCAGTCCGGGACAGTTTAACTATGGCTACACCTTC. The chain joins TRBV6-5 to TRBJ1-2; 7 bases are shared with TRBD1. J was trimmed by 1 base and V by 5 bases; bases with no gene match: 4. Germline V CDR1 and CDR2: MNHEY, SVGAGI. The CDR3 is 14 amino acids.